A single sample gave rise to the 13 T cell receptor beta chains below, sequenced in a study of cytomegalovirus exposure and HLA in healthy donors. Produced via immunoSEQ multiplex PCR; TCRdb's table is partial and in-frame only. The repertoire has 100,000 to 150,000 clones, roughly nine tenths of them found once; the top ten carry around 1.1%. The sequencing input was PBMCs. The receptors here all came from a woman aged 18-35 years in good health and CMV-seronegative.

The CDR3 nucleotides read TGTGCCTGGAACCCAGGGGGCAGGTTGAATCAGCCCCAGCATTTT. Amino acid sequence: CAWNPGGRLNQPQHF. The V call is TRBV30, the J call TRBJ1-5, with 8 bases lining up with TRBD1. The V and J ends lost 4 bases and 4 bases, in that order; junction bases with no gene match: 9. The V gene's germline CDR1 is GTSNPN and CDR2 SVGIG (reference sequence). The CDR3 runs to 15 residues.

The chain joins TRBV5-1 to TRBJ1-1; possibly TRBD1 for D (5 bases). The CDR3 has 16 amino acids. Germline CDR1 and CDR2: SGHRS and YFSETQ. V lost 0 bases to trimming and J lost 6 bases, with 18 bases between them. In DNA form, the CDR3 reads TGCGCCAGCAGCTTGGAGGGGTCCCTGAGTTCATCTGAAGCTTTCTTT. Its translation is CASSLEGSLSSSEAFF. Looking up the rest from reference TRBV5-1 and TRBJ1-1 gives the full variable domain: KAGVTQTPRYLIKTRGQQVTLSCSPISGHRSVSWYQQTPGQGLQFLFEYFSETQRNKGNFPGRFSGRQFSNSRSEMNVSTLELGDSALYLCASSLEGSLSSSEAFFGQGTRLTVV.

This sequence joins TRBV10-3 and TRBJ2-3, with a weak D call TRBD1 (5 bases). Germline CDR1 is ENHRY and CDR2 is SYGVKD. The CDR3 totals 13 residues. V lost 10 bases, J lost 2 bases, and 13 bases lay in between. Here the CDR3 reads CATTGDPTDTQYF. The CDR3 nucleotides read TGTGCCACCACAGGAGATCCCACAGATACGCAGTATTTT.

The chain is built from TRBV15 and TRBJ2-7; 9 bases agree with TRBD2. Trimming removed 8 bases from V and 4 bases from J; junction bases left unmatched: 9. Per germline, CDR1 LNHNV and CDR2 YYDKDF (reference sequence). This CDR3 spans 14 amino acids. CDR3 sequence reads: CATALSGRPYEQYF. As DNA, the CDR3 is TGTGCCACCGCCCTAAGCGGGAGGCCTTACGAGCAGTACTTC.

The genes are TRBV28 and TRBJ2-3, with 15 positions matching TRBD2. Germline CDR1 MDHEN, CDR2 SYDVKM. Unmatched junction bases numbered 13, after V lost 4 bases and J lost 2 bases. The CDR3 covers 20 residues. The CDR3 DNA is TGTGCCAGCAGTTACCAAACCGGGACTAGCGGGGGGAGATACACAGATACGCAGTATTTT. It codes for CASSYQTGTSGGRYTDTQYF.

The CDR3 DNA reads TGTGCCATCAGGGAAGGAGAGGACAATCAGCCCCAGCATTTT. Encoded protein: CAIREGEDNQPQHF. This chain joins TRBV10-3 and TRBJ1-5, with D unresolved. V dropped 6 bases and J dropped 3 bases, with 12 bases sitting between them. CDR1 and CDR2 (germline): ENHRY, SYGVKD. This CDR3 is 14 amino acids long.

The V call is TRBV7-2, the J call TRBJ1-1; D gene unclear. The CDR3 totals 15 residues. Per the germline V gene, CDR1 is SGHTA and CDR2 is FQGNSA. The germline V and J ends were trimmed by 1 base and 1 base, with 10 bases remaining between them. CDR3 loop: CASSLGAGRNTEAFF. CDR3 bases: TGTGCCAGCAGCTTAGGGGCTGGAAGGAACACTGAAGCTTTCTTT. Filled out from reference TRBV7-2 and TRBJ1-1, the complete variable domain reads GAGVSQSPSNKVTEKGKDVELRCDPISGHTALYWYRQSLGQGLEFLIYFQGNSAPDKSGLPSDRFSAERTGGSVSTLTIQRTQQEDSAVYLCASSLGAGRNTEAFFGQGTRLTVV.

This chain connects TRBV6-5 to TRBJ1-2; TRBD1 aligns across 9 bases. Germline trimming cut 6 bases from V and 8 bases from J; bases unmatched to any gene: 10. The CDR3 loop spans 14 amino acids. Per the germline V gene, CDR1 is MNHEY and CDR2 is SVGAGI. The CDR3 region is CASSRDRDDWGYTF. CDR3 nucleotides: TGTGCCAGCAGCCGGGACAGGGATGATTGGGGCTACACCTTC.

This sequence joins TRBV6-5 and TRBJ2-6; D is perhaps TRBD2 (5 bases). Germline values: CDR1 MNHEY, CDR2 SVGAGI. V was clipped by 2 bases and J by 0 bases, with 8 bases between them. This CDR3 has 16 residues. The CDR3 DNA sequence: TGTGCCAGCAGTTACGAGGGAAGCTCTGGGGCCAACGTCCTGACTTTC. It specifies CASSYEGSSGANVLTF.

The V gene is TRBV28, the J gene TRBJ1-2; 7 bases fit TRBD1. From germline, CDR1 is MDHEN and CDR2 SYDVKM. The V and J ends lost 2 bases and 4 bases, in that order; junction bases with no gene match: 1. The CDR3 is 13 amino acids. The CDR3 DNA is TGTGCCAGCAGTTTACGGGACAGCTATGGCTACACCTTC. Translating gives CASSLRDSYGYTF.

The chain recombines TRBV7-9 with TRBJ1-1, with 10 positions matching TRBD1. In germline, CDR1 is SEHNR, CDR2 FQNEAQ (reference sequence). The trim removed 3 bases at V and 3 bases at J, leaving 1 base unmatched. CDR3 length: 14 residues. CDR3 amino acids: CASSLGTGDTEAFF. DNA for the CDR3: TGTGCCAGCAGCTTGGGGACAGGGGACACTGAAGCTTTCTTT.

This rearrangement joins TRBV9 to TRBJ1-4; D call uncertain. The CDR3 has 14 amino acids. Trimming pared 1 base from V and 5 bases from J, leaving 9 bases between. The V gene's germline CDR1 is SGDLS and CDR2 YYNGEE. The CDR3 DNA follows: TGTGCCAGCAGCGTATCCGGGGTAAATGAAAAACTGTTTTTT. It yields the protein CASSVSGVNEKLFF.

CDR3 in DNA: TGTGCCAGCAGCTTGGGTCCTAGCGGGGGGGTGGACGAGCAGTACGTC. Translated: CASSLGPSGGVDEQYV. The chain carries TRBV7-6 and TRBJ2-7; 12 nucleotides match TRBD2. The V segment lost 3 bases and the J segment 5 bases; nucleotides outside the gene matches: 8. The CDR3 extends over 16 amino acids. Germline values: CDR1 SGHVS, CDR2 FNYEAQ.